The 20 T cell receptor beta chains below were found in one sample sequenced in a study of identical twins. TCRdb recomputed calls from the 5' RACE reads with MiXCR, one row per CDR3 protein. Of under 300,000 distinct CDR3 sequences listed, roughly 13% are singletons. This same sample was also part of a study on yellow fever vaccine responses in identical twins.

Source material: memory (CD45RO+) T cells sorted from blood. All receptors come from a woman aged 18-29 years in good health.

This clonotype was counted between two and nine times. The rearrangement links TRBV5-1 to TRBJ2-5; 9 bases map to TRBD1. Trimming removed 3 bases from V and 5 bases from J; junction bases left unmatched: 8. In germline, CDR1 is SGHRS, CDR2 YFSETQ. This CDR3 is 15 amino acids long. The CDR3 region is CASSSTGQGFETQYF. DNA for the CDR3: TGCGCCAGCAGCTCAACTGGACAGGGGTTTGAGACCCAGTACTTC. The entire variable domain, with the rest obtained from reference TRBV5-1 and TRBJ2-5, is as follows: KAGVTQTPRYLIKTRGQQVTLSCSPISGHRSVSWYQQTPGQGLQFLFEYFSETQRNKGNFPGRFSGRQFSNSRSEMNVSTLELGDSALYLCASSSTGQGFETQYFGPGTRLLVL.

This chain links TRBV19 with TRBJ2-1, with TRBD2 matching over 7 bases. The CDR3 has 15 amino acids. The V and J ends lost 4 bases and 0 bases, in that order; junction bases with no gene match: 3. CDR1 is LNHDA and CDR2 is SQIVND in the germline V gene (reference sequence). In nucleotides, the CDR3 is TGTGCCAGTAGTAGCGGGAGTGTCTCCTACAATGAGCAGTTCTTC. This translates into CASSSGSVSYNEQFF.

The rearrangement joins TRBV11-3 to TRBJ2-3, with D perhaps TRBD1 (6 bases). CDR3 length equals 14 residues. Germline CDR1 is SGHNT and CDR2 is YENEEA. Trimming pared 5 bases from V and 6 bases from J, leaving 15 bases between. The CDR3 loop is CASSPKSTGDTQYF. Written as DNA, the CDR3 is TGTGCCAGCAGCCCGAAAAGTACAGGGGATACGCAGTATTTT.

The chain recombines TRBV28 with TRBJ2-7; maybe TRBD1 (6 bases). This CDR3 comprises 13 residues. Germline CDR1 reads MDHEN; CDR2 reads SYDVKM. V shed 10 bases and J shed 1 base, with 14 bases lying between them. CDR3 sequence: CATSRDTSYEQYF. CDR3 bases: TGTGCCACCAGCCGGGACACTTCCTACGAGCAGTACTTC. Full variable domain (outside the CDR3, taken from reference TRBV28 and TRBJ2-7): DVKVTQSSRYLVKRTGEKVFLECVQDMDHENMFWYRQDPGLGLRLIYFSYDVKMKEKGDIPEGYSVSREKKERFSLILESASTNQTSMYLCATSRDTSYEQYFGPGTRLTVT.

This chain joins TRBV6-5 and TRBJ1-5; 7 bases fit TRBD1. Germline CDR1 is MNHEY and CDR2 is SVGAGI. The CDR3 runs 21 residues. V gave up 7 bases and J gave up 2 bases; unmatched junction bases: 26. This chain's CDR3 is CASTVDHPLTGSQRGNQPQHF. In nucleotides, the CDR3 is TGTGCCAGCACAGTCGATCACCCGCTGACAGGGAGTCAGAGGGGCAATCAGCCCCAGCATTTT.

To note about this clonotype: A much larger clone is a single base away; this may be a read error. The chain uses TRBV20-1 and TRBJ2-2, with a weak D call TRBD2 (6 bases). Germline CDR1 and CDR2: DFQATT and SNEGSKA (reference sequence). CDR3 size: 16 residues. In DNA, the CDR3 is TGCTGTGCTAGAGTAGGAGGGGCCCTGAACACCGGGGAGCTGTTTTTT. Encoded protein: CCARVGGALNTGELFF.

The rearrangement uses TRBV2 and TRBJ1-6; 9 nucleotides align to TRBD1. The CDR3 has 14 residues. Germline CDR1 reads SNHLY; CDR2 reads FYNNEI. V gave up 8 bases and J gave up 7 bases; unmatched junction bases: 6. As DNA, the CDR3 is TGTGCCAGCCGGGACAGGGTATCAAATTCACCCCTCCACTTT. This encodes CASRDRVSNSPLHF.

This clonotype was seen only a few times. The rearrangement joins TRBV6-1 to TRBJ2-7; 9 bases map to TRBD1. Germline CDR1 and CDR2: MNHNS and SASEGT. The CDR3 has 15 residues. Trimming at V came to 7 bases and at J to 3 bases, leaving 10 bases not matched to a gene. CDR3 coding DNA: TGTGCCAGCACCACACAGGGGGCTACCTTCTACGAGCAGTACTTC. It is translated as CASTTQGATFYEQYF.

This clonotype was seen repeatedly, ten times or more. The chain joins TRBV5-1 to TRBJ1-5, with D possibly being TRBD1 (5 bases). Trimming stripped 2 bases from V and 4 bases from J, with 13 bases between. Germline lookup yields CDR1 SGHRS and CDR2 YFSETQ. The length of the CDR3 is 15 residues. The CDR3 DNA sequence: TGCGCCAGCAGCTTAAGTAGTGGGGGAAATCAGCCCCAGCATTTT. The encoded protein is CASSLSSGGNQPQHF. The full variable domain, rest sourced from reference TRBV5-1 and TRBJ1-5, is KAGVTQTPRYLIKTRGQQVTLSCSPISGHRSVSWYQQTPGQGLQFLFEYFSETQRNKGNFPGRFSGRQFSNSRSEMNVSTLELGDSALYLCASSLSSGGNQPQHFGDGTRLSIL.

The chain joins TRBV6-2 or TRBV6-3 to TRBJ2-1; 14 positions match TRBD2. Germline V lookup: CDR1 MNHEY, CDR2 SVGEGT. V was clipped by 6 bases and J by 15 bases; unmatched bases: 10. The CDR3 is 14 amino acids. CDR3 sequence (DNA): TGTGCCAGCAGCCAGGGGACTAGCGGGAGCGGAGGGTTCTTC. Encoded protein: CASSQGTSGSGGFF.

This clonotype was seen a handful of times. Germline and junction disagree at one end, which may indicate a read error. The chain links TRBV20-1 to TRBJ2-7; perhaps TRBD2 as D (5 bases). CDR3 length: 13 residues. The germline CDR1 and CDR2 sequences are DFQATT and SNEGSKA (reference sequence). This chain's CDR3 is CSARDASDYDQYF. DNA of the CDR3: TGCAGTGCTAGAGACGCTTCTGACTACGACCAGTACTTC.

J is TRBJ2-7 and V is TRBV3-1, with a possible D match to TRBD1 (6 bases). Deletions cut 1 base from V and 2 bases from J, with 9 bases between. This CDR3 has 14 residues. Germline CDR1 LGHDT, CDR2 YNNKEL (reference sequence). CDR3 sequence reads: CASSQAKGAYEQYF. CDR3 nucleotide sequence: TGTGCCAGCAGCCAAGCAAAGGGGGCCTACGAGCAGTACTTC.

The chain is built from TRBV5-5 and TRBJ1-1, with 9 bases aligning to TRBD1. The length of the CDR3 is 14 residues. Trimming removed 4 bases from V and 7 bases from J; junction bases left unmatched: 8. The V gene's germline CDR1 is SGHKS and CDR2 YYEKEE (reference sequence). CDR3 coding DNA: TGTGCCAGCAGCCGAAATACAGGGGGCATTGAAGCTTTCTTT. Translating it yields CASSRNTGGIEAFF.

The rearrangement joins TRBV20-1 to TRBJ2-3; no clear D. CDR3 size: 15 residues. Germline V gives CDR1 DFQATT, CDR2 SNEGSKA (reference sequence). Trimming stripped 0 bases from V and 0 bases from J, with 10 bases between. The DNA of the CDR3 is TGCAGTGCTAGAGATGGGCGAGCTAGCACAGATACGCAGTATTTT. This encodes CSARDGRASTDTQYF.

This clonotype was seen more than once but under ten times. The CDR3 protein is CASSDILRYTDTQYF. CDR3 bases: TGTGCCAGCAGCGATATTTTACGGTACACAGATACGCAGTATTTT. V and J are TRBV27 and TRBJ2-3; unclear D gene. The length of the CDR3 is 15 residues. The V end was cut by 6 bases, the J end by 2 bases, with 15 bases between. Germline-derived CDR1 and CDR2 are MNHEY and SMNVEV (reference sequence).

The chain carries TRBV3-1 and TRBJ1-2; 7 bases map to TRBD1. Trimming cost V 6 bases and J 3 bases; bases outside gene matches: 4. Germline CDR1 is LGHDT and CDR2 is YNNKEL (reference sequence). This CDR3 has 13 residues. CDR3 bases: TGTGCCAGCAGACACAGGGGCGACTATGGCTACACCTTC. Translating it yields CASRHRGDYGYTF.

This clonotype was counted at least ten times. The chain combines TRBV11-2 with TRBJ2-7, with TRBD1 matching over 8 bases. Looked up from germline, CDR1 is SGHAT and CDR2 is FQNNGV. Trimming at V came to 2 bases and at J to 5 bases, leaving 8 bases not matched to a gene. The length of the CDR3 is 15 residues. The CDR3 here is CASSLRVTGVHEQYF. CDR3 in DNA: TGTGCCAGCAGCTTAAGGGTGACAGGGGTTCACGAGCAGTACTTC.

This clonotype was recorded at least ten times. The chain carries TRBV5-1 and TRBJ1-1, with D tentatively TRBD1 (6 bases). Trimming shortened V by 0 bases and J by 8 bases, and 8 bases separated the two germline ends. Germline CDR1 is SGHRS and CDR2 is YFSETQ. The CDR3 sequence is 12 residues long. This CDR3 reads CASSLVTGEAFF. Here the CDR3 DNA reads TGCGCCAGCAGCTTGGTTACAGGGGAAGCTTTCTTT.

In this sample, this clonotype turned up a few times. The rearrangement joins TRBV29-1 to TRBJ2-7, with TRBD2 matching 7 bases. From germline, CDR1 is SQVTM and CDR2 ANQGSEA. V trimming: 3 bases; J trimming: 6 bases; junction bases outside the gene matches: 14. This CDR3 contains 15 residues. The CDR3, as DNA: TGCAGCGTTGAGGCTAGCGGAGGTACCTTAGGCGAGCAGTACTTC. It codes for CSVEASGGTLGEQYF.

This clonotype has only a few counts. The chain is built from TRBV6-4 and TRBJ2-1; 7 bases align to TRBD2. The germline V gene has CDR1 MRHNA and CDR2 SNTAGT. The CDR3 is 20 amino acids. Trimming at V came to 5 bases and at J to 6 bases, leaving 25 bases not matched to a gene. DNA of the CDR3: TGTGCCAGCAGTCGACACGCCCCCGGGGCTAGCGGAAATCAGGTCAATGAGCAGTTCTTC. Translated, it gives CASSRHAPGASGNQVNEQFF.